Presented here are 22 T cell receptor beta chains from one specimen sequenced in a study of CD8 T cells in Susac syndrome. RNA, at about 0.45 to 1 ug, was reverse transcribed with random hexamers. In TCRdb, the immunoSEQ multiplex PCR reads were re-called with MiXCR into one record per CDR3 protein. The sample lists roughly 300,000 distinct CDR3 sequences; 70% to 90% were seen once. Specimen: CD8+ T cells from PBMCs. The receptors come from a human donor with multiple sclerosis.

V usage is TRBV9 and J usage is TRBJ2-5; tentative D call: TRBD2 (6 bases). Germline V lookup: CDR1 SGDLS, CDR2 YYNGEE. Trimming cost V 2 bases and J 2 bases, with 10 bases left between them. This CDR3 is 14 amino acids long. This CDR3 is CASSVGGGQETQYF. The CDR3 DNA reads TGTGCCAGCAGCGTGGGAGGCGGTCAAGAGACCCAGTACTTC.

The sample holds one count of this clonotype. The chain combines TRBV29-1 with TRBJ1-1; no definite D call. Trimming left V 7 bases short and J 6 bases short, with 12 bases between. Looked up from germline, CDR1 is SQVTM and CDR2 is ANQGSEA. This CDR3 comprises 11 residues. The CDR3 loop reads CSAQRRAEAFF. CDR3 in DNA: TGCAGCGCCCAAAGGCGGGCTGAAGCTTTCTTT.

The chain employs TRBV29-1 and TRBJ2-1, with 9 bases identical to TRBD2. The trim removed 4 bases at V and 4 bases at J, leaving 11 bases unmatched. Germline V gives CDR1 SQVTM, CDR2 ANQGSEA. The CDR3 covers 16 residues. CDR3 protein: CSVVVVTSGPYNEQFF. DNA of the CDR3: TGCAGCGTTGTCGTAGTCACTAGCGGGCCTTACAATGAGCAGTTCTTC.

This clonotype was seen more than once but under ten times. V and J are TRBV6-6 and TRBJ2-5; D ambiguous. Trimming stripped 0 bases from V and 4 bases from J, with 3 bases between. CDR1 is MNHNY, CDR2 SVGAGI, per germline (reference sequence). The CDR3 consists of 12 residues. For the CDR3, the DNA is TGTGCCAGCAGTTACTCGGGAGAGACCCAGTACTTC. It translates to CASSYSGETQYF.

The chain combines TRBV7-9 with TRBJ2-1; D gene unclear. The ends were cut back, 5 bases at V and 9 bases at J, with 5 bases in the middle. The CDR3 spans 10 residues. Germline V gives CDR1 SEHNR, CDR2 FQNEAQ (reference sequence). DNA of the CDR3: TGTGCCAGCAGCCCAAGTGAGCAGTTCTTC. Protein: CASSPSEQFF.

The rearrangement links TRBV9 to TRBJ2-1; 9 bases are shared with TRBD2. The length of the CDR3 is 14 residues. Per germline, CDR1 SGDLS and CDR2 YYNGEE. J gave up 6 bases and V 4 bases, and 5 bases lay outside the gene matches. The CDR3 sequence is CASSTGTSPNEQFF. CDR3 coding DNA: TGTGCCAGCAGCACCGGGACTAGCCCCAATGAGCAGTTCTTC.

This chain links TRBV5-5 with TRBJ2-3; D possibly corresponds to TRBD2 (6 bases). Germline CDR1 is SGHKS and CDR2 is YYEKEE (reference sequence). Trimming stripped 2 bases from V and 4 bases from J, with 14 bases between. The CDR3 is 15 residues long. In DNA, the CDR3 is TGTGCCAGCAGCTTTTCCGGGAGTTGGGCAGATACGCAGTATTTT. As protein: CASSFSGSWADTQYF.

V gene TRBV14 combines with J gene TRBJ2-1; D tentatively fits TRBD1 or TRBD2 (6 bases each). V lost 2 bases, J lost 7 bases, and 15 bases lay in between. CDR3 size: 15 residues. The germline CDR1 and CDR2 sequences are SGHDN and FVKESK. The CDR3 sequence: CASSQQWRGENEQFF. As DNA, the CDR3 is TGTGCCAGCAGCCAACAATGGAGGGGGGAGAATGAGCAGTTCTTC. Combining the CDR3 with reference TRBV14 and TRBJ2-1 gives the whole variable domain EAGVTQFPSHSVIEKGQTVTLRCDPISGHDNLYWYRRVMGKEIKFLLHFVKESKQDESGMPNNRFLAERTGGTYSTLKVQPAELEDSGVYFCASSQQWRGENEQFFGPGTRLTVL.

The chain employs TRBV27 and TRBJ2-7; the D is unclear. Germline lookup yields CDR1 MNHEY and CDR2 SMNVEV (reference sequence). V lost 3 bases and J 3 bases, leaving 9 bases between the germline ends. The CDR3 is 13 amino acids. The CDR3 DNA reads as TGTGCCAGCAGTTTTTCCGAAGACTACGAGCAGTACTTC. Amino acids: CASSFSEDYEQYF.

The J gene is TRBJ1-2, the V gene TRBV28; the D is unclear. Germline CDR1 is MDHEN and CDR2 is SYDVKM. The CDR3 extends over 13 amino acids. Trimming took 5 bases from V and 8 from J, leaving 15 bases between them. CDR3 nucleotide sequence: TGTGCCAGCAGTCCCACAGTGGTCTTCGGCTACACCTTC. This codes for CASSPTVVFGYTF.

This chain joins TRBV7-2 and TRBJ2-3; 10 nucleotides align to TRBD2. The germline gives CDR1 SGHTA, CDR2 FQGNSA. The CDR3 length is 17 residues. The junction had 8 bases not matched to a gene; V was cut back by 1 base and J by 4 bases. The CDR3 is CASSLGASGSRADTQYF. In nucleotides, the CDR3 is TGTGCCAGCAGCTTAGGGGCTAGCGGGAGTCGGGCAGATACGCAGTATTTT.

This sequence joins TRBV13 and TRBJ2-1; either TRBD1 or TRBD2 may fit D (5 bases each). This CDR3 contains 16 residues. V lost 0 bases and J 6 bases, leaving 15 bases between the germline ends. Looked up from germline, CDR1 is PRHDT and CDR2 is FYEKMQ (reference sequence). The CDR3 loop reads CASSLGKEGTSNEQFF. CDR3 bases: TGTGCCAGCAGCTTAGGCAAGGAAGGGACGTCCAATGAGCAGTTCTTC. Full variable domain (remainder filled in from reference TRBV13 and TRBJ2-1): AAGVIQSPRHLIKEKRETATLKCYPIPRHDTVYWYQQGPGQDPQFLISFYEKMQSDKGSIPDRFSAQQFSDYHSELNMSSLELGDSALYFCASSLGKEGTSNEQFFGPGTRLTVL.

This clonotype was observed a handful of times. The CDR3 nucleotides are TGTGCCAGCAGTCCCAACCCGAAAGGGACCGGGAAGACCCAGTACTTC. Protein sequence: CASSPNPKGTGKTQYF. The chain recombines TRBV28 with TRBJ2-5; D is perhaps TRBD1 or TRBD2 (5 bases each). The germline gives CDR1 MDHEN, CDR2 SYDVKM. This CDR3 contains 16 residues. Trimming removed 5 bases at V and 6 bases at J, with 22 bases between. The full variable domain, with the rest looked up from reference TRBV28 and TRBJ2-5, is DVKVTQSSRYLVKRTGEKVFLECVQDMDHENMFWYRQDPGLGLRLIYFSYDVKMKEKGDIPEGYSVSREKKERFSLILESASTNQTSMYLCASSPNPKGTGKTQYFGPGTRLLVL.

CDR3 sequence (DNA): TGTGCCAGCAGTTTTGGGGTAAACGAGCAGTTCTTC. As protein: CASSFGVNEQFF. The genes are TRBV27 and TRBJ2-1; D call uncertain. V gave up 3 bases and J gave up 10 bases, with 10 bases separating them. Germline lookup yields CDR1 MNHEY and CDR2 SMNVEV (reference sequence). The CDR3 contains 12 residues.

The chain is built from TRBV5-1 and TRBJ2-7; 10 positions agree with TRBD2. The V gene's germline CDR1 is SGHRS and CDR2 YFSETQ. With V trimmed by 5 bases and J by 4 bases, 9 bases remained unmatched. The CDR3 is 15 amino acids. CDR3 bases: TGCGCCAGCAGTGCTTCTAGCGGGAGTGGATACGAGCAGTACTTC. It is translated as CASSASSGSGYEQYF.

The chain employs TRBV30 and TRBJ1-1; 7 bases map to TRBD1. The ends lost 3 bases at V and 0 bases at J; junction bases unmatched: 7. The CDR3 covers 15 residues. Germline lookup yields CDR1 GTSNPN and CDR2 SVGIG (reference sequence). The CDR3 sequence: CAWREPGQLNTEAFF. The CDR3 region has the DNA TGTGCCTGGAGGGAACCGGGACAGTTGAACACTGAAGCTTTCTTT. Together with reference TRBV30 and TRBJ1-1, the CDR3 gives the full variable domain: SQTIHQWPATLVQPVGSPLSLECTVEGTSNPNLYWYRQAAGRGLQLLFYSVGIGQISSEVPQNLSASRPQDRQFILSSKKLLLSDSGFYLCAWREPGQLNTEAFFGQGTRLTVV.

The chain recombines TRBV7-9 with TRBJ2-2, with 10 bases fitting TRBD1. The CDR3 length is 16 residues. CDR1 SEHNR and CDR2 FQNEAQ come from the germline V gene (reference sequence). The trim removed 7 bases at V and 7 bases at J, leaving 12 bases unmatched. CDR3 nucleotide sequence: TGTGCCAGCATCCCTTCCGGGACAGGGGTTATCGGGGAGCTGTTTTTT. Its translation is CASIPSGTGVIGELFF.

The chain is built from TRBV7-9 and TRBJ2-7; D gene unclear. Germline lookup yields CDR1 SEHNR and CDR2 FQNEAQ (reference sequence). V lost 3 bases, J lost 2 bases, and 8 bases lay in between. The CDR3 is 13 amino acids. CDR3 loop: CASSFPETYEQYF. The CDR3 nucleotides read TGTGCCAGCAGCTTCCCCGAAACCTACGAGCAGTACTTC.

The chain recombines TRBV30 with TRBJ1-1, with D maybe TRBD1 (5 bases). Germline CDR1 GTSNPN, CDR2 SVGIG (reference sequence). This CDR3 comprises 12 residues. V was clipped by 6 bases and J by 0 bases, with 8 bases between them. The CDR3: CACRTLNTEAFF. The CDR3 DNA sequence: TGTGCCTGTCGGACACTGAACACTGAAGCTTTCTTT.

The rearrangement joins TRBV6-5 to TRBJ2-5, with D perhaps matching TRBD1 or TRBD2 (5 bases each). The CDR3 consists of 14 residues. The ends were cut back, 1 base at V and 5 bases at J, with 11 bases in the middle. CDR1 is MNHEY, CDR2 SVGAGI, per germline. The CDR3 DNA sequence: TGTGCCAGCAGTTACTTTGACGGGGCTGAGACCCAGTACTTC. It codes for CASSYFDGAETQYF.

The chain uses TRBV6-5 and TRBJ2-7; 8 bases are a match to TRBD1. The V gene's germline CDR1 is MNHEY and CDR2 SVGAGI. With 4 bases clipped from V and 5 bases from J, the junction kept 7 bases outside the gene matches. CDR3 length equals 14 residues. CDR3 bases: TGTGCCAGCAGTTCAGGACAGGGATTACACGAGCAGTACTTC. Translated: CASSSGQGLHEQYF.

The V call is TRBV5-1, the J call TRBJ1-1, with TRBD1 as a possible D gene (5 bases). This CDR3 has 14 residues. V was pared by 4 bases and J by 1 base, with 11 bases between. Germline values: CDR1 SGHRS, CDR2 YFSETQ. CDR3: CASSGGGENTEAFF. CDR3 in DNA: TGCGCCAGCAGCGGCGGGGGGGAGAACACTGAAGCTTTCTTT. The variable domain in full, with the rest retrieved from reference TRBV5-1 and TRBJ1-1, is KAGVTQTPRYLIKTRGQQVTLSCSPISGHRSVSWYQQTPGQGLQFLFEYFSETQRNKGNFPGRFSGRQFSNSRSEMNVSTLELGDSALYLCASSGGGENTEAFFGQGTRLTVV.